The entry that follows covers one T cell receptor beta chain sequence. Its target is not known. CDR1 is SGHAT and CDR2 is FQNNGV in the germline V gene. The CDR3 consists of 13 residues. V was trimmed by 5 bases and J by 7 bases, leaving 12 bases between them. Only CD45RO-negative cells positively selected for CCR7 counted as naive CD8 cells, so terminally differentiated effector memory CD45RA+ cells were excluded. The record originates from a study of shared clonotypes between healthy human individuals. Study-wide results and caveats: For naive CD4 cells, 4% to 5% of clonotypes were shared across a few donors. Researchers found naive subsets generally carried larger estimated richness than memory subsets. Clonotypes which were not shared had lower generation probabilities than clonotypes that all four donors shared.

Sorted-subset replicate PCRs used about 200 ng DNA, about 30,000 T cell genomes. The method was immunoSEQ multiplex PCR; TCRdb's version includes in-frame clones alone and lacks a portion of them. Found here are around 2,000,000 clones, 85% to 95% of them singletons; the top ten hold 1.7%. The chain carries TRBV11-2 and TRBJ1-5; D perhaps matches TRBD1 (5 bases). What was sequenced was naive CD8+ T cells from PBMCs. The origin of this receptor is a man aged 18 to 30 in good health. Some clones in this sample may be carry-over from other donors' samples. The CDR3 region is CASSHGGRQPQHF. Written as DNA, the CDR3 is TGTGCCAGCAGCCACGGGGGACGGCAGCCCCAGCATTTT.